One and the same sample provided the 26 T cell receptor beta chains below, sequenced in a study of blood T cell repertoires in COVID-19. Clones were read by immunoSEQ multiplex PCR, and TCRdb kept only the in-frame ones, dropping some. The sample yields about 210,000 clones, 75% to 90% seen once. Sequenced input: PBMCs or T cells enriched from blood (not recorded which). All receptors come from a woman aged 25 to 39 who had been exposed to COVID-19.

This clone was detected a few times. CDR3 region: CASSQDTGDTEAFF. CDR3 nucleotides: TGCGCCAGCAGCCAAGATACCGGGGACACTGAAGCTTTCTTT. The chain couples TRBV4-1 to TRBJ1-1; D is ambiguous. CDR3 length: 14 residues. Per the germline V gene, CDR1 is MGHRA and CDR2 is YSYEKL. The V end was cut by 0 bases, the J end by 3 bases, with 8 bases between.

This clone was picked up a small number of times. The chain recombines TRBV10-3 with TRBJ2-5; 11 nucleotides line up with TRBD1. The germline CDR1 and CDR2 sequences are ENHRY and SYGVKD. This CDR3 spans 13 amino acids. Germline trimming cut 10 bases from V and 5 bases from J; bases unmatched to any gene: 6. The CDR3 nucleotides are TGTGCCACCAGCCGGGACAGGGGGGAGACCCAGTACTTC. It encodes CATSRDRGETQYF.

CDR3 amino acids: CASSIGGRGSTEAFF. The CDR3 region has the DNA TGTGCCAGTAGTATAGGGGGCAGGGGGTCCACTGAAGCTTTCTTT. J is TRBJ1-1 and V is TRBV19; 7 bases fit TRBD1. The germline V gene encodes CDR1 LNHDA and CDR2 SQIVND (reference sequence). The CDR3 is 15 amino acids. V dropped 1 base and J dropped 4; count of bases not matched to a gene: 6.

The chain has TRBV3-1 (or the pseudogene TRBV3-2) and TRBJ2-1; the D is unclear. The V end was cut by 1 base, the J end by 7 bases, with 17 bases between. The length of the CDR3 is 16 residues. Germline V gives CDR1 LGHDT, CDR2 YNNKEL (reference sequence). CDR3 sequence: CASSQVPSEWWNEQFF. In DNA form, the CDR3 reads TGTGCCAGCAGCCAAGTGCCCAGCGAATGGTGGAATGAGCAGTTCTTC.

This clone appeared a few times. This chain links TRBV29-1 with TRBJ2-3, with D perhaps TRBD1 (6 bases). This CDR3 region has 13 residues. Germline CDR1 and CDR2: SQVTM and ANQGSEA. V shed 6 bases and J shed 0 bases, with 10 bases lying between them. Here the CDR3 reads CSVNRASTDTQYF. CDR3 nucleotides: TGCAGCGTGAACAGGGCCAGCACAGATACGCAGTATTTT.

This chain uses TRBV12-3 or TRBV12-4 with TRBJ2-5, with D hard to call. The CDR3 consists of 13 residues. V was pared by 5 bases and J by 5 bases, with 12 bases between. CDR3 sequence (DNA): TGTGCCAGCAGTCCTCCGTCGGAGGAGACCCAGTACTTC. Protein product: CASSPPSEETQYF.

The CDR3 spells CASTPRGTDEKLFF. The CDR3 nucleotides are TGTGCCAGCACCCCTCGGGGGACGGATGAAAAACTGTTTTTT. The chain links TRBV3-1 (or the pseudogene TRBV3-2) to TRBJ1-4; D might be TRBD1 (5 bases). The CDR3 is 14 residues long. Deletions cut 7 bases from V and 6 bases from J, with 15 bases between. CDR1 LGHDT and CDR2 YNNKEL come from the germline V gene (reference sequence).

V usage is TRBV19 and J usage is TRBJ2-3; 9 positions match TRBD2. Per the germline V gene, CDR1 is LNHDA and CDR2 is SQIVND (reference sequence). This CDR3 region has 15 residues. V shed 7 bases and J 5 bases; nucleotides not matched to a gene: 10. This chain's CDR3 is CASKRLAGLRDTQYF. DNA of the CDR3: TGTGCCAGTAAACGGCTAGCGGGGTTGAGAGATACGCAGTATTTT.

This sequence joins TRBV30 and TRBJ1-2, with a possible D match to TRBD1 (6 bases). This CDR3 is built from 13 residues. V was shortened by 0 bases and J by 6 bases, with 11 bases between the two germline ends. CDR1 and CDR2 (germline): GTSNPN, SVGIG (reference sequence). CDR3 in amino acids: CAWSVTGYHGYTF. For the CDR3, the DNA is TGTGCCTGGAGTGTAACAGGGTACCATGGCTACACCTTC. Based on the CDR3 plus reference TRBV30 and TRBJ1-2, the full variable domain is SQTIHQWPATLVQPVGSPLSLECTVEGTSNPNLYWYRQAAGRGLQLLFYSVGIGQISSEVPQNLSASRPQDRQFILSSKKLLLSDSGFYLCAWSVTGYHGYTFGSGTRLTVV.

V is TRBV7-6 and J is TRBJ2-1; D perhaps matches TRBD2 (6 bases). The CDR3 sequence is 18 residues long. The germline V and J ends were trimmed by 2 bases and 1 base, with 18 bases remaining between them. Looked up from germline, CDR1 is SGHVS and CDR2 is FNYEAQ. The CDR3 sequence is CASSLKGLPARSYNEQFF. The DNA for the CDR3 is TGTGCCAGCAGCTTAAAGGGACTTCCTGCAAGGTCCTACAATGAGCAGTTCTTC.

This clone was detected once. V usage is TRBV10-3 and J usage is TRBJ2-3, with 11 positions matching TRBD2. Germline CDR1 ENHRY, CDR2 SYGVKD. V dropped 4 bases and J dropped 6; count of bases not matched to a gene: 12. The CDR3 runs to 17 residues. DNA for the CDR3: TGTGCCATCAGTGCCTCCCTCCTACTAGCGGGGGCGGATACGCAGTATTTT. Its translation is CAISASLLLAGADTQYF.

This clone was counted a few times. The CDR3 nucleotides are TGTGCCAGCAGTCCGAGTGGTTGGAGGGCAGGGGCTTTCTTT. Protein: CASSPSGWRAGAFF. This rearrangement joins TRBV6-5 to TRBJ1-1; possible D gene TRBD1, 5 bases. The CDR3 is made up of 14 amino acids. V shed 5 bases and J shed 11 bases, with 21 bases lying between them. In germline, CDR1 is MNHEY, CDR2 SVGAGI.

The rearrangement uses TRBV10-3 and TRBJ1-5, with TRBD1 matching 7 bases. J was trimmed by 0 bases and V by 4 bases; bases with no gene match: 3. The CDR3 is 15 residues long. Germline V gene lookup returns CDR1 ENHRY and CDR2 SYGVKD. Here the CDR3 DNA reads TGTGCCATCAGTGGTCAGGGGGATAGCAATCAGCCCCAGCATTTT. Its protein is CAISGQGDSNQPQHF.

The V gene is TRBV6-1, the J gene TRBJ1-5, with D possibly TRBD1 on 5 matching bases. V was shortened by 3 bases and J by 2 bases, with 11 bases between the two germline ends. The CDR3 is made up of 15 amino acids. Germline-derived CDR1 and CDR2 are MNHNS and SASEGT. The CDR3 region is CASSDGWGGNQPQHF. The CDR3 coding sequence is TGTGCCAGCAGTGATGGGTGGGGGGGCAATCAGCCCCAGCATTTT.

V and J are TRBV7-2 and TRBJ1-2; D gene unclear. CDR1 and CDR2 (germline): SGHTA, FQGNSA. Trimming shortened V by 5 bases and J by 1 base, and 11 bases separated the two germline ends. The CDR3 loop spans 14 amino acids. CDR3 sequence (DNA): TGTGCCAGCAGCGAACATCAGAATAACTATGGCTACACCTTC. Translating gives CASSEHQNNYGYTF.

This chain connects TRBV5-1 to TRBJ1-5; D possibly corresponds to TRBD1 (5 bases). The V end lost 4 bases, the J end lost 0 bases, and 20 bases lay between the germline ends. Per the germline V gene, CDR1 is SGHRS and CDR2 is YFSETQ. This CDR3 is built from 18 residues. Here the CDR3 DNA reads TGCGCCAGCAGCGGCAGGGTGCCGGGCTCTGATAGCAATCAGCCCCAGCATTTT. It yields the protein CASSGRVPGSDSNQPQHF. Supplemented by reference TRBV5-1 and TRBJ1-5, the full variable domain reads KAGVTQTPRYLIKTRGQQVTLSCSPISGHRSVSWYQQTPGQGLQFLFEYFSETQRNKGNFPGRFSGRQFSNSRSEMNVSTLELGDSALYLCASSGRVPGSDSNQPQHFGDGTRLSIL.

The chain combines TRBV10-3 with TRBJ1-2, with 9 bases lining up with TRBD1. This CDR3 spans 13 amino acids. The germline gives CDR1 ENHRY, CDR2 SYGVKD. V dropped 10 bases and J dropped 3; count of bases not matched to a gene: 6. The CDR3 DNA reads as TGTGCCACCTCGACAGGGGGGCACTATGGCTACACCTTC. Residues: CATSTGGHYGYTF.

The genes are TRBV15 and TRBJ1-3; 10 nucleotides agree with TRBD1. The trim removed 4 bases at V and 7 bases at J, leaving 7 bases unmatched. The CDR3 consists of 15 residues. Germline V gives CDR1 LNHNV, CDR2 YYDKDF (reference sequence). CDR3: CATSTGQGEWNTIYF. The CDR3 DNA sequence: TGTGCCACCAGCACTGGACAGGGGGAGTGGAACACCATATATTTT.

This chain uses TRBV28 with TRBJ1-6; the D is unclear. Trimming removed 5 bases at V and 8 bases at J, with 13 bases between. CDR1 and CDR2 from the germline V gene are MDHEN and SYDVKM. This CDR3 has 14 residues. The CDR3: CASSQHQFDSPLHF. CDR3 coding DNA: TGTGCCAGCAGTCAACATCAATTCGATTCACCCCTCCACTTT. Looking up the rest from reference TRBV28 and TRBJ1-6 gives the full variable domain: DVKVTQSSRYLVKRTGEKVFLECVQDMDHENMFWYRQDPGLGLRLIYFSYDVKMKEKGDIPEGYSVSREKKERFSLILESASTNQTSMYLCASSQHQFDSPLHFGNGTRLTVT.

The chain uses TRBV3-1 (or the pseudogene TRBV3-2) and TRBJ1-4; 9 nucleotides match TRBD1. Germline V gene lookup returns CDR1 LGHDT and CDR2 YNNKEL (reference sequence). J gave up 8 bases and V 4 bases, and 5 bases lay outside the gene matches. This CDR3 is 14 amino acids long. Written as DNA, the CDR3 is TGTGCCAGCAGCCCAACCGGGACAGGGGAAAAACTGTTTTTT. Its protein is CASSPTGTGEKLFF.

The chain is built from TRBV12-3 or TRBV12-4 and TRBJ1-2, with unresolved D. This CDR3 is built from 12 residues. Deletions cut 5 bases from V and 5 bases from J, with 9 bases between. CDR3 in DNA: TGTGCCAGCAGTCCCACCGGGTATGGCTACACCTTC. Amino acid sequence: CASSPTGYGYTF.

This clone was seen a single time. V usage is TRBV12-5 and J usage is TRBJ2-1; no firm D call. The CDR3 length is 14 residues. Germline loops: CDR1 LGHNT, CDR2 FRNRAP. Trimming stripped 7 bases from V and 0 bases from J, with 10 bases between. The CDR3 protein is CASELGGSYNEQFF. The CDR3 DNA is TGTGCTAGTGAGTTAGGCGGCTCCTACAATGAGCAGTTCTTC.

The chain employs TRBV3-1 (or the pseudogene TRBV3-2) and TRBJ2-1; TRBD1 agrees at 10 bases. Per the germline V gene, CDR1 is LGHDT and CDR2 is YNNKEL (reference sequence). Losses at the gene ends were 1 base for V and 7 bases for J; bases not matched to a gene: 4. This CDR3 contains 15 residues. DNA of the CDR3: TGTGCCAGCAGCCAAGGACAGGGGGCTGGGAATGAGCAGTTCTTC. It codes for CASSQGQGAGNEQFF.

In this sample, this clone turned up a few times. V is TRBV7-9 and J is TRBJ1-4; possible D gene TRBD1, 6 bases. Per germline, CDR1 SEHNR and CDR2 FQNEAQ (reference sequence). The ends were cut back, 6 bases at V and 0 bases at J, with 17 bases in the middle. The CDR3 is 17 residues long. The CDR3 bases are TGTGCCAGCAGTCCGAGGGGGGGACGTGCAACTAATGAAAAACTGTTTTTT. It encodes CASSPRGGRATNEKLFF.

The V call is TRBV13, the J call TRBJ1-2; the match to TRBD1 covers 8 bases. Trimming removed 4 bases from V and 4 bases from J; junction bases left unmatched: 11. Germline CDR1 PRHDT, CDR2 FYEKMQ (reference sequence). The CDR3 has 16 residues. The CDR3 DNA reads TGTGCCAGCAGCTACAGGGGGAACTTGTATCTCTATGGCTACACCTTC. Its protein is CASSYRGNLYLYGYTF.

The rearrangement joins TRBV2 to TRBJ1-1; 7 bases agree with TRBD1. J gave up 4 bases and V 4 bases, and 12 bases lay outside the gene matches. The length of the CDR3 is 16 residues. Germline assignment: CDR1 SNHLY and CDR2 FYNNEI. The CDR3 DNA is TGTGCCAGCAGTGGTCAGGGGGACGGGGTGGGCACTGAAGCTTTCTTT. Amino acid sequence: CASSGQGDGVGTEAFF.